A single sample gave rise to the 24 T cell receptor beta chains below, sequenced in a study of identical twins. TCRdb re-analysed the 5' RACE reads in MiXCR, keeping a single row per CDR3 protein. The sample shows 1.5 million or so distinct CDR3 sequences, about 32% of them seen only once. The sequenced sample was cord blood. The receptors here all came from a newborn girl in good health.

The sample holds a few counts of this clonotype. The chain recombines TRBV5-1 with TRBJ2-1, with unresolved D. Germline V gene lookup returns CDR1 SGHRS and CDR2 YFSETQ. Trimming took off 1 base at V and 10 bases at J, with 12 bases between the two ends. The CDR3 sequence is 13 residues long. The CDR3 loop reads CASSLYLSSEQFF. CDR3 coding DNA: TGCGCCAGCAGCTTGTATCTGAGCTCGGAGCAGTTCTTC.

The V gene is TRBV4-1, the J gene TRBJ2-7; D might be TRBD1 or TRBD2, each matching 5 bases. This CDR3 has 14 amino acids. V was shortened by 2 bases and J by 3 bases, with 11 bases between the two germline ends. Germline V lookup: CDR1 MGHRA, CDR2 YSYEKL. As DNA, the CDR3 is TGCGCCAGCAGCCAAAGGGACGGCTACTACGAGCAGTACTTC. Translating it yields CASSQRDGYYEQYF.

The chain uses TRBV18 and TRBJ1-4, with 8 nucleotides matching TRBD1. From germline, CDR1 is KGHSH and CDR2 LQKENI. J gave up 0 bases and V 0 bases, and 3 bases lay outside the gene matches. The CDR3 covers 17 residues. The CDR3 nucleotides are TGTGCCAGCTCACCACCGGGACAGGTGTCAACTAATGAAAAACTGTTTTTT. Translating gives CASSPPGQVSTNEKLFF.

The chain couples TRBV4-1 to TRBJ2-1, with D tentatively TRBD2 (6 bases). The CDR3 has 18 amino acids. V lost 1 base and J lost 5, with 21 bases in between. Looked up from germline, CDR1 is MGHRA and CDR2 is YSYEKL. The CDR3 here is CASSQGIYSAGRNNEQFF. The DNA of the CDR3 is TGCGCCAGCAGCCAAGGAATTTACTCGGCGGGACGCAACAATGAGCAGTTCTTC.

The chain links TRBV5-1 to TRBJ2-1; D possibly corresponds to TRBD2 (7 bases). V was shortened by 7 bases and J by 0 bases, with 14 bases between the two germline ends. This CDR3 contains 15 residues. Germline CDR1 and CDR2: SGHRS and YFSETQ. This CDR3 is CASGGGPSSYNEQFF. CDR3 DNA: TGCGCCAGCGGGGGGGGCCCCAGCTCCTACAATGAGCAGTTCTTC.

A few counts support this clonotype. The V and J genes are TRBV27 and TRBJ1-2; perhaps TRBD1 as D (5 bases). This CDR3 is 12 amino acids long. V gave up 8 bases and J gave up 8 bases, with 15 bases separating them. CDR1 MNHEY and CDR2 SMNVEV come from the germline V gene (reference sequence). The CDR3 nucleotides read TGTGCCAGCGCTGGCAGGGTGGGAGGCTACACCTTC. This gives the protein CASAGRVGGYTF.

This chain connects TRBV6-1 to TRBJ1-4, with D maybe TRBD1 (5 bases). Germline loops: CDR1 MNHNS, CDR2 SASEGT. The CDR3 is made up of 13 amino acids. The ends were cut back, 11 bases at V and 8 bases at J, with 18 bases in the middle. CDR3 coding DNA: TGTGCCCTTGATGGGGCGATCGGGGAAAAACTGTTTTTT. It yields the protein CALDGAIGEKLFF.

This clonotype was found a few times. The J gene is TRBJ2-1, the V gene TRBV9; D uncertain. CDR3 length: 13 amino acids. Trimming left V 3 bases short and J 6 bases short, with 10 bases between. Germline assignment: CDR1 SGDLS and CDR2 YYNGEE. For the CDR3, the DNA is TGTGCCAGCAGCGCCGGACCCTTCAATGAGCAGTTCTTC. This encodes CASSAGPFNEQFF. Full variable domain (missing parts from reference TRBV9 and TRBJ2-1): DSGVTQTPKHLITATGQRVTLRCSPRSGDLSVYWYQQSLDQGLQFLIQYYNGEERAKGNILERFSAQQFPDLHSELNLSSLELGDSALYFCASSAGPFNEQFFGPGTRLTVL.

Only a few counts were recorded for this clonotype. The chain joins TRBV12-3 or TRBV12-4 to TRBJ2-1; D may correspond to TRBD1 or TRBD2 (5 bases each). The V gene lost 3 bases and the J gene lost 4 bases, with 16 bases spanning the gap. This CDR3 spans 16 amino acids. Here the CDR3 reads CASSFMGETLYNEQFF. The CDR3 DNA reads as TGTGCCAGCAGTTTTATGGGGGAGACATTATACAATGAGCAGTTCTTC.

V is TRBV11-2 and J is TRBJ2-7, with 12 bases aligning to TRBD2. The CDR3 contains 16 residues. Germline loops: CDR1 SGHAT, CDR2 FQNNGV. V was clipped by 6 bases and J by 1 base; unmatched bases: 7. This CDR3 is CASRSGLAGLSYEQYF. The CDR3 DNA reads TGTGCCAGCAGATCGGGACTAGCGGGTTTATCCTACGAGCAGTACTTC. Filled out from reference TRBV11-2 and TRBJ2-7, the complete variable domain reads EAGVAQSPRYKIIEKRQSVAFWCNPISGHATLYWYQQILGQGPKLLIQFQNNGVVDDSQLPKDRFSAERLKGVDSTLKIQPAKLEDSAVYLCASRSGLAGLSYEQYFGPGTRLTVT.

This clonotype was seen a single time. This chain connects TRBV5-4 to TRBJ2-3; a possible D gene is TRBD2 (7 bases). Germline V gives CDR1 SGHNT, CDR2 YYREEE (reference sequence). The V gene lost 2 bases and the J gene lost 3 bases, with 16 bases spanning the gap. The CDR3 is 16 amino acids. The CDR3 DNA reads TGTGCCAGCAGCTTCTCGGGGGGCCTAGGGACAGATACGCAGTATTTT. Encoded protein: CASSFSGGLGTDTQYF. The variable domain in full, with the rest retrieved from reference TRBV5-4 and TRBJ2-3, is ETGVTQSPTHLIKTRGQQVTLRCSSQSGHNTVSWYQQALGQGPQFIFQYYREEENGRGNFPPRFSGLQFPNYSSELNVNALELDDSALYLCASSFSGGLGTDTQYFGPGTRLTVL.

CDR3 coding DNA: TGTGCCAGCAGCTTGGTGGAGGCAGTCCACTCCTACGAGCAGTACTTC. It yields the protein CASSLVEAVHSYEQYF. The gene calls are TRBV5-6 and TRBJ2-7, with a possible D match to TRBD2 (5 bases). The germline CDR1 and CDR2 sequences are SGHDT and YYEEEE. V was cut by 0 bases and J by 0 bases, with 13 bases left in between. The CDR3 runs to 16 residues.

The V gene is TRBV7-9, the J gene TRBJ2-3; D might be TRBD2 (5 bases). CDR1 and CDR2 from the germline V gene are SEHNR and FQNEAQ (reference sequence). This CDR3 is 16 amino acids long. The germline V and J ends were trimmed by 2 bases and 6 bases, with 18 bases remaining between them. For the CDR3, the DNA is TGTGCCAGCAGCTTACATCTAGCAGTAGATGGGGATACGCAGTATTTT. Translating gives CASSLHLAVDGDTQYF.

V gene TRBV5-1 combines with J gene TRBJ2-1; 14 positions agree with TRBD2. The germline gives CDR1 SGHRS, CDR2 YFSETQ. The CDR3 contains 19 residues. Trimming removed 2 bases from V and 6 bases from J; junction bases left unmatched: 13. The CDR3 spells CASSLRTSGGPKASNEQFF. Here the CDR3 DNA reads TGCGCCAGCAGCTTAAGGACTAGCGGGGGGCCAAAAGCATCCAATGAGCAGTTCTTC.

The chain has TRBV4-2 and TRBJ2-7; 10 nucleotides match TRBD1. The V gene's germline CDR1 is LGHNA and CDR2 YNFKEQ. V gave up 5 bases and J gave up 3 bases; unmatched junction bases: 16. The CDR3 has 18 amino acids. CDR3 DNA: TGTGCCAGCAGCTACCGATATCCCCCGGGACAGGGGCTCTACGAGCAGTACTTC. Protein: CASSYRYPPGQGLYEQYF.

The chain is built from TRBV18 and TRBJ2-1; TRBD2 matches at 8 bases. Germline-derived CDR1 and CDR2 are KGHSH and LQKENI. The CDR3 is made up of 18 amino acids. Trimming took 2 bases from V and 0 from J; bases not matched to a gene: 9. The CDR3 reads CASSPRAAGADSYNEQFF. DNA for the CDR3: TGTGCCAGCTCACCAAGGGCAGCGGGGGCCGACTCCTACAATGAGCAGTTCTTC. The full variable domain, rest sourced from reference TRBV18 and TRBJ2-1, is NAGVMQNPRHLVRRRGQEARLRCSPMKGHSHVYWYRQLPEEGLKFMVYLQKENIIDESGMPKERFSAEFPKEGPSILRIQQVVRGDSAAYFCASSPRAAGADSYNEQFFGPGTRLTVL.

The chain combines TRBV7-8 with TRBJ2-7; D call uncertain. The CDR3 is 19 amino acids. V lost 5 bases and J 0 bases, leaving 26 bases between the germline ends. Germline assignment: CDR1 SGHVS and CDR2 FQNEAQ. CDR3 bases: TGTGCCAGCAGCCACGGCAGGTTGAGAAAACTCCACAACTCCTACGAGCAGTACTTC. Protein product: CASSHGRLRKLHNSYEQYF.

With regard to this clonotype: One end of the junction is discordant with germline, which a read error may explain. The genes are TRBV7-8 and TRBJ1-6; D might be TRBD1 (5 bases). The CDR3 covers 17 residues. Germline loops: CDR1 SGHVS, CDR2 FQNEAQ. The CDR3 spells CASSLEGREKDNSPPHF. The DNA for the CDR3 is TGTGCCAGCAGCTTAGAGGGCAGGGAGAAGGATAATTCACCCCCCCACTTT.

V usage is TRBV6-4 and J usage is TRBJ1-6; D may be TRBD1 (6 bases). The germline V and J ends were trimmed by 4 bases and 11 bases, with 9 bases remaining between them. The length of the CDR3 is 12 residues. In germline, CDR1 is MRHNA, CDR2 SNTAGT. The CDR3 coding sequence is TGTGCCAGCAGTGCACAGGGTGCACCCCTCCACTTT. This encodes CASSAQGAPLHF.

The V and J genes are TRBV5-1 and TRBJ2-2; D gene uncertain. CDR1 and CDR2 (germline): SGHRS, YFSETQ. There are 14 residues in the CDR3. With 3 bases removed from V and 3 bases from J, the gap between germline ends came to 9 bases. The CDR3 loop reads CASSSVVDTGELFF. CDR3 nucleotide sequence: TGCGCCAGCAGCTCAGTTGTGGACACCGGGGAGCTGTTTTTT.

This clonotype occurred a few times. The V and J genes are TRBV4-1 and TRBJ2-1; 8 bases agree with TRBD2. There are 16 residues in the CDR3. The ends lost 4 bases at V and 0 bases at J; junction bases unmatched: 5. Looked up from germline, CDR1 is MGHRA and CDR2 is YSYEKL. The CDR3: CASSRPSGRSYNEQFF. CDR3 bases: TGCGCCAGCAGCCGGCCTAGCGGGCGCTCCTACAATGAGCAGTTCTTC.

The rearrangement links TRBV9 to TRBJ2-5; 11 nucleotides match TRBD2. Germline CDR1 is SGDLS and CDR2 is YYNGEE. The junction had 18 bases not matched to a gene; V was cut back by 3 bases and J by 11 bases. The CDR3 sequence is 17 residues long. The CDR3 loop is CASSARGVASGGNEQYF. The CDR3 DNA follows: TGTGCCAGCAGCGCGAGAGGAGTCGCTAGCGGGGGGAATGAGCAGTACTTC. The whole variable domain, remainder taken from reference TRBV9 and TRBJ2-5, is DSGVTQTPKHLITATGQRVTLRCSPRSGDLSVYWYQQSLDQGLQFLIQYYNGEERAKGNILERFSAQQFPDLHSELNLSSLELGDSALYFCASSARGVASGGNEQYFGPGTRLLVL.

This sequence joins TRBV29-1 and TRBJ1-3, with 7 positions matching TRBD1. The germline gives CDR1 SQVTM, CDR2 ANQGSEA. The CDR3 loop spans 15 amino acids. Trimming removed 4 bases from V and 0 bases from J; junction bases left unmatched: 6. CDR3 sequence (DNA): TGCAGCGTTGTGGAGCAGGGGGGCTCTGGAAACACCATATATTTT. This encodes CSVVEQGGSGNTIYF.

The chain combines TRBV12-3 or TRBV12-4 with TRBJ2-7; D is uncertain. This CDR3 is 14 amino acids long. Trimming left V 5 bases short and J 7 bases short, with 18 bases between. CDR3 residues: CASSRRRSYNEQYF. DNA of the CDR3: TGTGCCAGCAGTCGCCGACGGTCCTACAATGAGCAGTACTTC.